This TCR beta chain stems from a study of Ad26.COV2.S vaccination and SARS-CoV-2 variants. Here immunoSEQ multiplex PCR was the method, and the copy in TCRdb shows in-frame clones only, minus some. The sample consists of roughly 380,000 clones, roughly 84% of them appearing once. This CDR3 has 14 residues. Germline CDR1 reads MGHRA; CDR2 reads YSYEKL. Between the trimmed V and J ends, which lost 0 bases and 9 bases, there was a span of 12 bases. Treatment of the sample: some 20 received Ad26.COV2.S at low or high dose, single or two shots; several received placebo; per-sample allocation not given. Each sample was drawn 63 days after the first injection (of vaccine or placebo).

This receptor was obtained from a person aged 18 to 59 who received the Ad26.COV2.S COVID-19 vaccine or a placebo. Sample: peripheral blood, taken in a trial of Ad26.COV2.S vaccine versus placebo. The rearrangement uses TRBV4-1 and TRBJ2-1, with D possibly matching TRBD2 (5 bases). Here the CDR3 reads CASSQDSGRGEQFF. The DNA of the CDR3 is TGCGCCAGCAGCCAAGACTCAGGCCGGGGTGAGCAGTTCTTC.